One and the same sample provided the 9 T cell receptor beta chains below, sequenced in a study of immune reconstitution after stem cell transplant in scleroderma. Each CDR3 protein is one row after TCRdb ran MiXCR on the RT-PCR reads. The sample has 1,300 to 1,500 distinct CDR3 sequences; approximately 14% are singletons. Sampling took place before or after autologous hematopoietic stem cell transplantation (not recorded which). These receptors were collected from a female donor with systemic sclerosis.

This clonotype was picked up a small number of times. Its ends do not fully match the called genes, so a read error is possible. The chain couples TRBV6-2 or TRBV6-3 to TRBJ1-2; the D gene is possibly TRBD1 (5 bases). CDR1 is MNHEY, CDR2 SVGEGT, per germline. This CDR3 region has 13 residues. The CDR3 nucleotides read TGTGCCGGCAGTGATCAGGGAGGCTATGGCTACACCTTC. This gives the protein CAGSDQGGYGYTF.

This clonotype is judged hyperexpanded (1% or more). The V and J genes are TRBV19 and TRBJ1-1, with 8 bases aligning to TRBD1. Trimming took 7 bases from V and 4 from J; bases not matched to a gene: 5. CDR3 length: 13 residues. CDR1 LNHDA and CDR2 SQIVND come from the germline V gene (reference sequence). Here the CDR3 DNA reads TGTGCCAGTAAACAGGGGGGAAGCACTGAAGCTTTCTTT. It translates to CASKQGGSTEAFF.

This clonotype was seen a few times. The chain links TRBV19 to TRBJ1-5, with TRBD1 as a possible D gene (5 bases). Germline V lookup: CDR1 LNHDA, CDR2 SQIVND (reference sequence). The V and J ends lost 7 bases and 6 bases respectively, with 25 bases between them. The CDR3 is made up of 17 amino acids. The chain's CDR3 is CASTNTGPPGGGQPQHF. The CDR3 DNA reads TGTGCCAGTACTAATACCGGTCCCCCGGGGGGGGGTCAGCCCCAGCATTTT. Filled out from reference TRBV19 and TRBJ1-5, the complete variable domain reads DGGITQSPKYLFRKEGQNVTLSCEQNLNHDAMYWYRQDPGQGLRLIYYSQIVNDFQKGDIAEGYSVSREKKESFPLTVTSAQKNPTAFYLCASTNTGPPGGGQPQHFGDGTRLSIL.

The chain links TRBV29-1 to TRBJ2-7; D is perhaps TRBD1 (6 bases). Germline V lookup: CDR1 SQVTM, CDR2 ANQGSEA. With 6 bases removed from V and 6 bases from J, the gap between germline ends came to 12 bases. The CDR3 runs to 11 residues. In DNA, the CDR3 is TGCAGCGTGGGGGCCGGAGCCGAGCAGTACTTC. This encodes CSVGAGAEQYF.

A note on this clonotype: One end of the junction does not line up with germline, which may come from a read error. This rearrangement joins TRBV9 to TRBJ2-1; maybe TRBD2 (5 bases). The CDR3 consists of 14 residues. Germline lookup yields CDR1 SGDLS and CDR2 YYNGEE. Written as DNA, the CDR3 is TGTGCCAGCGGCGTAATTCTATCCGGGGATGAGCAGTTCTTC. It encodes CASGVILSGDEQFF.

The chain carries TRBV14 and TRBJ1-1; D uncertain. The CDR3 runs to 14 residues. Germline V CDR1 and CDR2: SGHDN, FVKESK. With 3 bases removed from V and 3 bases from J, the gap between germline ends came to 11 bases. CDR3 bases: TGTGCCAGCAGCCAGCGGGTTGGGGACACTGAAGCTTTCTTT. Amino acid sequence: CASSQRVGDTEAFF.

By sample fraction, this clonotype is medium-sized. The junction shows a germline mismatch at one end, possibly a read error. The V call is TRBV14, the J call TRBJ1-5; D possibly corresponds to TRBD1 (5 bases). From germline, CDR1 is SGHDN and CDR2 FVKESK. This CDR3 is built from 13 residues. CDR3 bases: TGTGCCAGCAGCCAATTCCCGAGGGACCGCCAGCAATTT. It translates to CASSQFPRDRQQF.

Of note for this clonotype: This may arise from a read error, as a much more abundant clone is one base away. The CDR3 reads CASGLPGTNYGNTF. The CDR3 DNA reads TGTGCTAGTGGTTTACCGGGAACTAACTATGGCAACACCTTC. The chain is built from TRBV12-5 and TRBJ1-2, with D unclear. Germline CDR1 and CDR2: LGHNT and FRNRAP. The CDR3 length is 14 residues.

The gene calls are TRBV4-3 and TRBJ2-2; D gene unclear. Trimming stripped 5 bases from V and 4 bases from J, with 11 bases between. From germline, CDR1 is LGHNA and CDR2 YSLEER. CDR3 length: 14 residues. The DNA for the CDR3 is TGCGCCAGCAGCTTAAGGTGGAGCACCGGGGAGCTGTTTTTT. Its translation: CASSLRWSTGELFF.